One sample yielded the 31 T cell receptor beta chains listed below, sequenced in a study of cytomegalovirus exposure and HLA in healthy donors (dated by TCRdb to the late 2010s). Library preparation employed the immunoSEQ multiplex PCR assay. For the multiplex PCR, a mixture combining 60 forward primers for TCR Vbeta segments and 13 reverse primers for TCR Jbeta segments was used. TCRdb stores this immuneACCESS table with in-frame sequences only. Part of the clones is absent; in the studies checked, under half of the shortfall reflects unresolved V genes, and no reason is known for the rest. This sample lists about 180,000 clones; over 80% were detected once. Roughly 1.2% of the sample comes from the top ten. The sample consisted of PBMCs. These receptors all come from a boy aged 2 to 9 in good health and CMV-seronegative.

This clone was seen more than once but under ten times. The genes are TRBV6-1 and TRBJ2-7, with 7 bases that match TRBD1. The CDR3 contains 15 residues. Germline CDR1 and CDR2: MNHNS and SASEGT. The J segment lost 3 bases and the V segment lost 3 bases, leaving 8 bases of the junction unmatched. The CDR3 loop is CASSELPGQNYEQYF. Written as DNA, the CDR3 is TGTGCCAGCAGTGAGTTGCCGGGACAGAACTACGAGCAGTACTTC.

On this clone itself: Other DNA sequences of this sample code for an identical CDR3. This chain connects TRBV19 to TRBJ2-3; 7 bases line up with TRBD1. V shed 5 bases, J shed 1 base, and the junction held 3 bases outside the gene matches. CDR1 and CDR2 (germline): LNHDA, SQIVND (reference sequence). The CDR3 is 14 amino acids. CDR3 sequence: CASSLGQGTDTQYF. In DNA, the CDR3 is TGTGCCAGTAGTCTCGGACAGGGCACAGATACGCAGTATTTT.

The chain employs TRBV9 and TRBJ2-3; 8 bases are shared with TRBD2. V lost 2 bases and J lost 1; bases outside the gene matches: 3. CDR1 SGDLS and CDR2 YYNGEE come from the germline V gene. CDR3 size: 15 residues. The CDR3 nucleotides read TGTGCCAGCAGCGTGGGGCGGGGGGGCACAGATACGCAGTATTTT. This encodes CASSVGRGGTDTQYF. The full variable domain, completed using reference TRBV9 and TRBJ2-3, is DSGVTQTPKHLITATGQRVTLRCSPRSGDLSVYWYQQSLDQGLQFLIQYYNGEERAKGNILERFSAQQFPDLHSELNLSSLELGDSALYFCASSVGRGGTDTQYFGPGTRLTVL.

The CDR3 is CASSIDRVRSAFF. The CDR3 nucleotides read TGTGCCAGCAGCATTGACAGGGTCAGGTCAGCTTTCTTT. This chain uses TRBV7-2 with TRBJ1-1, with 7 positions matching TRBD1. The CDR3 length is 13 residues. CDR1 is SGHTA, CDR2 FQGNSA, per germline. Trimming took 5 bases from V and 10 from J; bases not matched to a gene: 10.

The chain couples TRBV4-3 to TRBJ2-3; TRBD2 is a possible D gene (5 bases). V was shortened by 0 bases and J by 8 bases, with 12 bases between the two germline ends. CDR3 size: 14 residues. CDR1 LGHNA and CDR2 YSLEER come from the germline V gene. The CDR3: CASSQEPESGTQYF. The DNA for the CDR3 is TGCGCCAGCAGCCAAGAACCCGAAAGCGGTACGCAGTATTTT.

The chain has TRBV7-7 and TRBJ2-5, with 7 bases fitting TRBD1. V lost 5 bases, J lost 5 bases, and 2 bases stayed unmatched. The CDR3 length is 12 residues. Germline loops: CDR1 SSHAT, CDR2 FNYEAQ (reference sequence). The CDR3 DNA sequence: TGTGCCAGCAGCCAACAGGGGGAGACCCAGTACTTC. Encoded protein: CASSQQGETQYF. Together with reference TRBV7-7 and TRBJ2-5, the CDR3 gives the full variable domain: GAGVSQSPRYKVTKRGQDVTLRCDPISSHATLYWYQQALGQGPEFLTYFNYEAQPDKSGLPSDRFSAERPEGSISTLTIQRTEQRDSAMYRCASSQQGETQYFGPGTRLLVL.

This sequence joins TRBV30 and TRBJ1-5; D may be TRBD1 (6 bases). This CDR3 spans 15 amino acids. Deletions cut 0 bases from V and 6 bases from J, with 15 bases between. Germline CDR1 is GTSNPN and CDR2 is SVGIG (reference sequence). This chain's CDR3 is CAWSVGQGIPQPQHF. The CDR3 coding sequence is TGTGCCTGGAGTGTAGGGCAGGGGATCCCTCAGCCCCAGCATTTT.

The chain joins TRBV12-1 to TRBJ1-3; the table's D call of TRBD1 was not tested on the DNA. TRBV12-1 is a listed pseudogene. This CDR3 has 17 residues. The CDR3 region is CASSFEGTAGTGNTIYF. The DNA of the CDR3 is TGTGCCAGCAGCTTTGAGGGCACAGCAGGGACTGGAAACACCATATATTTT.

The chain joins TRBV4-3 to TRBJ2-1, with 8 bases aligning to TRBD2. This CDR3 spans 15 amino acids. Trimming cost V 3 bases and J 8 bases; bases outside gene matches: 9. Per the germline V gene, CDR1 is LGHNA and CDR2 is YSLEER. The CDR3: CASSHSRGGRHEQFF. CDR3 sequence (DNA): TGCGCCAGCAGCCACAGCCGGGGGGGCCGGCATGAGCAGTTCTTC.

This clone was counted between two and nine times. The chain recombines TRBV19 with TRBJ1-4; D remains unclear. The CDR3 consists of 12 residues. The germline CDR1 and CDR2 sequences are LNHDA and SQIVND (reference sequence). Trimming took off 5 bases at V and 7 bases at J, with 8 bases between the two ends. The CDR3 loop reads CASSPSVEKLFF. The CDR3 DNA reads TGTGCCAGTAGTCCCTCTGTTGAAAAACTGTTTTTT. The variable domain in full, with the rest retrieved from reference TRBV19 and TRBJ1-4, is DGGITQSPKYLFRKEGQNVTLSCEQNLNHDAMYWYRQDPGQGLRLIYYSQIVNDFQKGDIAEGYSVSREKKESFPLTVTSAQKNPTAFYLCASSPSVEKLFFGSGTQLSVL.

The chain uses TRBV30 and TRBJ1-1; D remains ambiguous. The CDR3 consists of 13 residues. Between the trimmed V and J ends, which lost 1 base and 1 base, there was a span of 7 bases. Germline CDR1 GTSNPN, CDR2 SVGIG (reference sequence). The CDR3 DNA reads as TGTGCCTGGAGTGACAGAGCGAACACTGAAGCTTTCTTT. The encoded protein is CAWSDRANTEAFF.

V and J are TRBV6-6 and TRBJ2-5; D is undetermined. Trimming stripped 2 bases from V and 5 bases from J, with 3 bases between. Germline assignment: CDR1 MNHNY and CDR2 SVGAGI (reference sequence). CDR3 length equals 11 residues. As DNA, the CDR3 is TGTGCCAGCAGTTACGCGGAGACCCAGTACTTC. Translating gives CASSYAETQYF.

J is TRBJ1-1 and V is TRBV19; TRBD1 agrees at 8 bases. With 8 bases clipped from V and 5 bases from J, the junction kept 7 bases outside the gene matches. The CDR3 is 13 amino acids. CDR1 LNHDA and CDR2 SQIVND come from the germline V gene (reference sequence). The CDR3 sequence is CASATGGETEAFF. In DNA, the CDR3 is TGTGCCAGTGCCACAGGGGGGGAAACTGAAGCTTTCTTT.

The chain uses TRBV5-6 and TRBJ1-1; 7 bases line up with TRBD1. The CDR3 consists of 16 residues. J was trimmed by 4 bases and V by 2 bases; bases with no gene match: 11. Germline lookup yields CDR1 SGHDT and CDR2 YYEEEE. CDR3 in DNA: TGTGCCAGCAGCTTCACCGCCGGGACAGCTTTCACTGAAGCTTTCTTT. This sequence encodes CASSFTAGTAFTEAFF.

This chain links TRBV5-1 with TRBJ1-1, with D unresolved. This CDR3 is 14 amino acids long. Looked up from germline, CDR1 is SGHRS and CDR2 is YFSETQ. V was shortened by 5 bases and J by 4 bases, with 15 bases between the two germline ends. The CDR3 reads CASSRGNTGTEAFF. The CDR3 DNA reads as TGCGCCAGCAGTAGAGGGAATACGGGCACTGAAGCTTTCTTT.

V gene TRBV9 combines with J gene TRBJ2-3; TRBD2 agrees at 10 bases. This CDR3 contains 15 residues. The junction had 1 base not matched to a gene; V was cut back by 3 bases and J by 0 bases. Germline V gives CDR1 SGDLS, CDR2 YYNGEE. The CDR3 DNA reads as TGTGCCAGCAGCGATAGCGGGGGGAGCACAGATACGCAGTATTTT. This codes for CASSDSGGSTDTQYF. Variable domain in full (rest from reference TRBV9 and TRBJ2-3): DSGVTQTPKHLITATGQRVTLRCSPRSGDLSVYWYQQSLDQGLQFLIQYYNGEERAKGNILERFSAQQFPDLHSELNLSSLELGDSALYFCASSDSGGSTDTQYFGPGTRLTVL.

This sequence joins TRBV9 and TRBJ2-1, with D perhaps TRBD2 (6 bases). CDR3 length equals 17 residues. Germline values: CDR1 SGDLS, CDR2 YYNGEE. The V gene lost 4 bases and the J gene lost 7 bases, with 24 bases spanning the gap. CDR3 amino acids: CASSRTLAGTGANEQFF. The CDR3 region has the DNA TGTGCCAGCAGCCGTACGTTGGCGGGGACTGGTGCGAATGAGCAGTTCTTC.

The chain recombines TRBV5-1 with TRBJ2-3; tentative D call: TRBD2 (6 bases). Germline values: CDR1 SGHRS, CDR2 YFSETQ. Trimming pared 0 bases from V and 2 bases from J, leaving 13 bases between. The CDR3 has 16 amino acids. The CDR3 DNA reads as TGCGCCAGCAGCTTGGCGGGGGACCTATCCACAGATACGCAGTATTTT. It specifies CASSLAGDLSTDTQYF.

This rearrangement joins TRBV27 to TRBJ1-5; D gene uncertain. The CDR3 has 12 residues. Per the germline V gene, CDR1 is MNHEY and CDR2 is SMNVEV (reference sequence). Between the trimmed V and J ends, which lost 5 bases and 3 bases, there was a span of 5 bases. DNA for the CDR3: TGTGCCAGCAGTCCCCTCAATCAGCCCCAGCATTTT. Translated: CASSPLNQPQHF.

The rearrangement joins TRBV18 to TRBJ2-7; TRBD1 might be the D (5 bases). Germline CDR1 reads KGHSH; CDR2 reads LQKENI. V lost 3 bases and J 1 base, leaving 10 bases between the germline ends. The length of the CDR3 is 14 residues. The CDR3 coding sequence is TGTGCCAGCTCACCGGGGCCTGGTTCCTACGAGCAGTACTTC. Translated: CASSPGPGSYEQYF. Variable domain in full (rest from reference TRBV18 and TRBJ2-7): NAGVMQNPRHLVRRRGQEARLRCSPMKGHSHVYWYRQLPEEGLKFMVYLQKENIIDESGMPKERFSAEFPKEGPSILRIQQVVRGDSAAYFCASSPGPGSYEQYFGPGTRLTVT.

This CDR3 reads CAISESGGASSTDTQYF. The CDR3 DNA is TGTGCCATCAGTGAGTCGGGTGGGGCGTCTAGCACAGATACGCAGTATTTT. The rearrangement joins TRBV10-3 to TRBJ2-3; D perhaps matches TRBD1 (5 bases). CDR1 and CDR2 from the germline V gene are ENHRY and SYGVKD. The CDR3 is 17 residues long. The germline V and J ends were trimmed by 0 bases and 0 bases, with 13 bases remaining between them.

The rearrangement uses TRBV30 and TRBJ2-5; 13 positions match TRBD2. CDR3 length: 20 amino acids. Germline values: CDR1 GTSNPN, CDR2 SVGIG (reference sequence). Trimming took 3 bases from V and 4 from J; bases not matched to a gene: 20. The CDR3: CAWSPTKHFRTSGSRETQYF. CDR3 sequence (DNA): TGTGCCTGGAGCCCGACCAAACACTTCCGGACTAGCGGGAGTAGAGAGACCCAGTACTTC.

DNA of the CDR3: TGTGCCAGCAGCCAGGGGGCAGGGGGCGCGCTGAACACTGAAGCTTTCTTT. Translation: CASSQGAGGALNTEAFF. The gene calls are TRBV5-5 and TRBJ1-1, with TRBD1 matching over 8 bases. The CDR3 totals 17 residues. Germline CDR1 SGHKS, CDR2 YYEKEE (reference sequence). Trimming took 4 bases from V and 0 from J; bases not matched to a gene: 11.

CDR3 sequence reads: CATSRGTSGADEQFF. As DNA, the CDR3 is TGTGCCACCAGCAGAGGGACTAGCGGGGCGGATGAGCAGTTCTTC. The chain has TRBV15 and TRBJ2-1; the match to TRBD2 covers 12 bases. The CDR3 loop spans 15 amino acids. Germline CDR1 LNHNV, CDR2 YYDKDF (reference sequence). Trimming at V came to 1 base and at J to 8 bases, leaving 3 bases not matched to a gene.

This clone has just one count. The chain couples TRBV30 to TRBJ2-7; 10 bases align to TRBD2. Looked up from germline, CDR1 is GTSNPN and CDR2 is SVGIG (reference sequence). The CDR3 covers 16 residues. V lost 5 bases and J lost 6; bases outside the gene matches: 16. CDR3 in DNA: TGTGCCTGGGGGGCTAGCGGGAGTTCAAGGCGGTCCGAGCAGTACTTC. This gives the protein CAWGASGSSRRSEQYF.

The rearrangement uses TRBV7-9 and TRBJ1-3; 7 bases map to TRBD1. The junction had 11 bases not matched to a gene; V was cut back by 3 bases and J by 6 bases. This CDR3 comprises 16 residues. The V gene's germline CDR1 is SEHNR and CDR2 FQNEAQ (reference sequence). Here the CDR3 DNA reads TGTGCCAGCAGCTTCCCCGCGGTCCAGGGGGTAAACACCATATATTTT. This gives the protein CASSFPAVQGVNTIYF.

This chain links TRBV5-4 with TRBJ1-2; TRBD1 agrees at 12 bases. Trimming took 3 bases from V and 4 from J; bases not matched to a gene: 4. CDR3 size: 15 residues. Germline V gene sequence: CDR1 SGHNT, CDR2 YYREEE (reference sequence). For the CDR3, the DNA is TGTGCCAGCAGCTGGGGACAGGGGGCGGGCTATGGCTACACCTTC. Amino acids: CASSWGQGAGYGYTF.

The chain links TRBV19 to TRBJ2-1; a possible D gene is TRBD1 (6 bases). V lost 7 bases and J lost 2, with 9 bases in between. CDR1 is LNHDA and CDR2 is SQIVND in the germline V gene (reference sequence). This CDR3 comprises 13 residues. CDR3 DNA sequence: TGTGCCAGTATGGCAGGGGCCTACAATGAGCAGTTCTTC. Translated: CASMAGAYNEQFF.

The chain carries TRBV11-2 and TRBJ1-1; 7 bases match TRBD1. V lost 4 bases to trimming and J lost 2 bases; unmatched junction nucleotides: 13. Germline V gene sequence: CDR1 SGHAT, CDR2 FQNNGV. This CDR3 contains 17 residues. The CDR3 reads CASSSGQEKFPNTEAFF. In DNA form, the CDR3 reads TGTGCCAGCAGCTCCGGACAGGAAAAATTCCCTAACACTGAAGCTTTCTTT.

The rearrangement links TRBV5-6 to TRBJ1-2; D unresolved. The germline V gene encodes CDR1 SGHDT and CDR2 YYEEEE. The CDR3 extends over 15 amino acids. Between the trimmed V and J ends, which lost 2 bases and 4 bases, there was a span of 15 bases. CDR3 DNA: TGTGCCAGCAGCTTAGAGGGAGCATTGATCTATGGCTACACCTTC. Protein product: CASSLEGALIYGYTF.

The chain carries TRBV19 and TRBJ1-1, with D maybe TRBD1 (6 bases). CDR1 LNHDA and CDR2 SQIVND come from the germline V gene (reference sequence). This CDR3 is 13 amino acids long. V was pared by 9 bases and J by 3 bases, with 14 bases between. The CDR3 DNA is TGTGCCAGCGAAGGGGGATGGGACACTGAAGCTTTCTTT. Residues: CASEGGWDTEAFF.